This TCR beta chain was profiled in a study of blood T cells in healthy people across ages. For the second PCR, which ran for about 6 to 11 cycles, a sample-barcoded 5' primer and a J-beta primer mix were used. TCRdb fed the 5' RACE reads into MiXCR, producing one record per CDR3 protein. This sample has 450,000 to 700,000 distinct CDR3 sequences, with 25% to 30% found just once. In each sample, at least 7 million PBMCs were isolated. Trimming cost V 4 bases and J 0 bases; bases outside gene matches: 22. Germline CDR1 SGHRS, CDR2 YFSETQ. The CDR3 has 21 amino acids. The sequencing input was blood. The chain carries TRBV5-1 and TRBJ2-4; 7 nucleotides line up with TRBD1. The clonotype comes from a woman aged 70 to 79 in good health. As DNA, the CDR3 is TGCGCCAGCAGCAGATCCGCTTCGACAGGGACCGATCCACTAGCCAAAAACATTCAGTACTTC. Its translation: CASSRSASTGTDPLAKNIQYF.